The 23 T cell receptor beta chains given below trace back to one sample, sequenced in a study of T cell repertoires in cytomegalovirus infection. One entry per CDR3 protein, called by TCRdb with MiXCR from the reads. The data show 750,000 to 950,000 distinct CDR3 sequences, about 29% seen once. These receptors lack a known antigen. The sequencing used cultured CD8+ T cells from PBMCs, collected from culture after CMV antigen stimulation. These receptors originate from a human donor in good health (CMV status not recorded). Some clones in this sample may be carry-over from other donors' samples.

V and J are TRBV4-1 and TRBJ2-1; 10 positions match TRBD2. The CDR3 is made up of 18 amino acids. V was clipped by 3 bases and J by 0 bases; unmatched bases: 8. The germline V gene has CDR1 MGHRA and CDR2 YSYEKL. As DNA, the CDR3 is TGCGCCAGCAGCCATCCCGCTAGCGGGGGTTACTCCTACAATGAGCAGTTCTTC. This sequence encodes CASSHPASGGYSYNEQFF.

The sample holds a few counts of this clonotype. The chain uses TRBV19 and TRBJ1-1, with 8 positions matching TRBD1. V was pared by 4 bases and J by 4 bases, with 8 bases of the junction left unmatched. This CDR3 has 15 amino acids. Germline loops: CDR1 LNHDA, CDR2 SQIVND (reference sequence). The CDR3: CASSTHRGFGTEAFF. DNA of the CDR3: TGTGCCAGTAGTACTCACAGGGGGTTCGGCACTGAAGCTTTCTTT.

DNA for the CDR3: TGCGCCAGCAGCCAGATTAGCGGGAGCCCCTACGAGCAGTACTTC. Its translation: CASSQISGSPYEQYF. V gene TRBV4-1 combines with J gene TRBJ2-7, with TRBD2 matching over 9 bases. Germline trimming cut 3 bases from V and 2 bases from J; bases unmatched to any gene: 5. From germline, CDR1 is MGHRA and CDR2 YSYEKL. The CDR3 is 15 amino acids.

In this sample, this clonotype turned up a few times. The genes are TRBV7-3 and TRBJ2-2; D uncertain. V was clipped by 0 bases and J by 5 bases, with 16 bases between them. The CDR3 has 17 residues. Germline CDR1 and CDR2: SGHTA and FQGTGA. This CDR3 reads CASSLTSLLVGTGELFF. The CDR3 DNA follows: TGTGCCAGCAGCTTAACGTCCCTTTTGGTCGGAACCGGGGAGCTGTTTTTT.

This clonotype was seen many times. This chain joins TRBV7-2 and TRBJ1-2; a possible D gene is TRBD1 (5 bases). The V end was cut by 1 base, the J end by 6 bases, with 15 bases between. From germline, CDR1 is SGHTA and CDR2 FQGNSA. This CDR3 has 15 residues. In DNA, the CDR3 is TGTGCCAGCAGCTTAGGATGGGTTGGGGCGGATGGCTACACCTTC. Amino acids: CASSLGWVGADGYTF.

This clonotype was detected once. The chain uses TRBV9 and TRBJ1-1, with a tentative D call TRBD1 (5 bases). The CDR3 sequence is 12 residues long. Germline values: CDR1 SGDLS, CDR2 YYNGEE. V shed 4 bases and J shed 9 bases, with 13 bases lying between them. CDR3 loop: CASSPTGTKAFF. In DNA form, the CDR3 reads TGTGCCAGCAGCCCGACCGGGACTAAAGCTTTCTTT.

This rearrangement joins TRBV10-3 to TRBJ2-6; 8 positions match TRBD1. V trimming: 3 bases; J trimming: 0 bases; junction bases outside the gene matches: 4. The germline CDR1 and CDR2 sequences are ENHRY and SYGVKD. The CDR3 length is 17 residues. The CDR3 region is CAISEWDRSSGANVLTF. The CDR3 nucleotides are TGTGCCATCAGTGAATGGGACAGGAGCTCTGGGGCCAACGTCCTGACTTTC.

CDR3 sequence: CASSLQGQAEAFF. DNA of the CDR3: TGTGCCAGCAGCCTACAGGGACAGGCTGAAGCTTTCTTT. V is TRBV14 and J is TRBJ1-1; 8 bases map to TRBD1. CDR3 length: 13 amino acids. The germline CDR1 and CDR2 sequences are SGHDN and FVKESK. The V and J ends lost 4 bases and 6 bases, in that order; junction bases with no gene match: 4. The whole variable domain, filled in from reference TRBV14 and TRBJ1-1, reads EAGVTQFPSHSVIEKGQTVTLRCDPISGHDNLYWYRRVMGKEIKFLLHFVKESKQDESGMPNNRFLAERTGGTYSTLKVQPAELEDSGVYFCASSLQGQAEAFFGQGTRLTVV.

V is TRBV7-6 and J is TRBJ2-7; the D gene is possibly TRBD1 (5 bases). The CDR3 totals 14 residues. The germline V gene encodes CDR1 SGHVS and CDR2 FNYEAQ. Deletions cut 2 bases from V and 1 base from J, with 9 bases between. CDR3 in DNA: TGTGCCAGCAGCTTACCACAGGAGTCCTACGAGCAGTACTTC. Its translation: CASSLPQESYEQYF.

This clonotype was detected once. The junction departs from germline at one end; a sequencing error may be responsible. The chain joins TRBV13 to TRBJ2-5; possibly TRBD1 for D (6 bases). The CDR3 spans 14 residues. The germline V gene encodes CDR1 PRHDT and CDR2 FYEKMQ (reference sequence). The CDR3 DNA is TGTGCCAGCAGCACCCGGACAGCCCAAGAGACCCACTACTTC. It codes for CASSTRTAQETHYF.

In this sample, this clonotype turned up many times. The gene calls are TRBV6-1 and TRBJ1-1, with 8 bases lining up with TRBD1. The V gene's germline CDR1 is MNHNS and CDR2 SASEGT. The CDR3 runs 13 residues. J was trimmed by 3 bases and V by 6 bases; bases with no gene match: 3. The CDR3 region is CASSSGGYTEAFF. The CDR3 DNA is TGTGCCAGCAGCTCAGGGGGCTACACTGAAGCTTTCTTT.

V gene TRBV2 combines with J gene TRBJ2-7, with D possibly matching TRBD1 (6 bases). Germline V gene lookup returns CDR1 SNHLY and CDR2 FYNNEI. This CDR3 region has 13 residues. Written as DNA, the CDR3 is TGTGCCAGCACCCCTACAGGGCCCTACCAGCAGTACGTC. Protein: CASTPTGPYQQYV.

This rearrangement joins TRBV9 to TRBJ2-5, with TRBD1 matching 11 bases. V lost 3 bases and J lost 4; bases outside the gene matches: 8. The germline CDR1 and CDR2 sequences are SGDLS and YYNGEE. The CDR3 totals 16 residues. In DNA, the CDR3 is TGTGCCAGCAGCGCCAGGACAGGGGGCATAGGAGAGACCCAGTACTTC. Translating it yields CASSARTGGIGETQYF. The whole variable domain, filled in from reference TRBV9 and TRBJ2-5, reads DSGVTQTPKHLITATGQRVTLRCSPRSGDLSVYWYQQSLDQGLQFLIQYYNGEERAKGNILERFSAQQFPDLHSELNLSSLELGDSALYFCASSARTGGIGETQYFGPGTRLLVL.

This clonotype was recorded at least ten times. This chain links TRBV7-2 with TRBJ2-5; no clear D. This CDR3 spans 12 amino acids. CDR1 and CDR2 (germline): SGHTA, FQGNSA. With 5 bases removed from V and 7 bases from J, the gap between germline ends came to 11 bases. CDR3 in amino acids: CASSAPLGTQYF. In nucleotides, the CDR3 is TGTGCCAGCAGCGCTCCTTTGGGGACCCAGTACTTC.

The CDR3 spells CASSDPGTANTEAFF. DNA for the CDR3: TGTGCCAGCAGTGATCCCGGGACAGCGAACACTGAAGCTTTCTTT. This chain connects TRBV6-1 to TRBJ1-1; 7 bases map to TRBD1. J lost 1 base, V lost 3 bases, and 5 bases had no gene match. Germline CDR1 MNHNS, CDR2 SASEGT. The CDR3 is made up of 15 amino acids.

This chain uses TRBV6-2 or TRBV6-3 with TRBJ2-7; the D is unclear. V lost 0 bases to trimming and J lost 3 bases, with 6 bases between them. The CDR3 length is 13 residues. The germline gives CDR1 MNHEY, CDR2 SVGEGT. The CDR3 is CASSYSSYYEQYV. The CDR3 DNA follows: TGTGCCAGCAGTTACTCCTCTTACTACGAGCAGTACGTC.

This clonotype came up a few times. The chain uses TRBV19 and TRBJ1-6, with D perhaps TRBD1 (5 bases). The CDR3 extends over 13 amino acids. The V end was cut by 4 bases, the J end by 8 bases, with 9 bases between. Germline V lookup: CDR1 LNHDA, CDR2 SQIVND (reference sequence). CDR3 DNA: TGTGCCAGTAGTACAGGGAGCTATTCACCCCTCCACTTT. This gives the protein CASSTGSYSPLHF.

J is TRBJ2-7 and V is TRBV4-1; 8 bases are shared with TRBD2. CDR1 and CDR2 (germline): MGHRA, YSYEKL. This CDR3 spans 14 amino acids. With V trimmed by 3 bases and J by 3 bases, 4 bases remained unmatched. The chain's CDR3 is CASSQEGLVYEQYF. The DNA for the CDR3 is TGCGCCAGCAGCCAGGAGGGACTAGTCTACGAGCAGTACTTC.

J is TRBJ2-1 and V is TRBV15, with D possibly TRBD2 on 7 matching bases. The V gene lost 5 bases and the J gene lost 5 bases, with 16 bases spanning the gap. The CDR3 extends over 15 amino acids. Germline CDR1 is LNHNV and CDR2 is YYDKDF (reference sequence). CDR3 nucleotide sequence: TGTGCCACCAGCCCCAGGGGAGGGGTCCACAATGAGCAGTTCTTC. This translates into CATSPRGGVHNEQFF.

V usage is TRBV7-3 and J usage is TRBJ2-1; the match to TRBD2 covers 7 bases. CDR1 is SGHTA and CDR2 is FQGTGA in the germline V gene. The CDR3 loop spans 16 amino acids. With V trimmed by 5 bases and J by 7 bases, 14 bases remained unmatched. CDR3 coding DNA: TGTGCCAGCAGCCCTACGAGCGGGGCTCACCTTAATGAGCAGTTCTTC. Amino acid sequence: CASSPTSGAHLNEQFF. Variable domain in full (rest from reference TRBV7-3 and TRBJ2-1): GAGVSQTPSNKVTEKGKYVELRCDPISGHTALYWYRQSLGQGPEFLIYFQGTGAADDSGLPNDRFFAVRPEGSVSTLKIQRTERGDSAVYLCASSPTSGAHLNEQFFGPGTRLTVL.

Many counts were recorded for this clonotype. V usage is TRBV7-2 and J usage is TRBJ1-1, with D maybe TRBD1 (5 bases). CDR1 is SGHTA and CDR2 is FQGNSA in the germline V gene. The CDR3 totals 13 residues. Deletions cut 7 bases from V and 1 base from J, with 10 bases between. The CDR3: CASTLTGNTEAFF. The CDR3, as DNA: TGTGCCAGCACCCTCACAGGGAACACTGAAGCTTTCTTT.

V usage is TRBV6-5 and J usage is TRBJ1-2, with D maybe TRBD1 (5 bases). Germline V gene data show CDR1 as MNHEY and CDR2 as SVGAGI. V gave up 4 bases and J gave up 8 bases, with 17 bases separating them. The CDR3 is 14 residues long. The CDR3 here is CASSLAGDRDGYTF. The CDR3 DNA is TGTGCCAGCAGTTTGGCCGGCGATCGGGACGGCTACACCTTC.

This clonotype has more than one count but fewer than ten. This chain links TRBV27 with TRBJ1-1; tentative D call: TRBD1 (5 bases). Trimming removed 4 bases at V and 6 bases at J, with 15 bases between. In germline, CDR1 is MNHEY, CDR2 SMNVEV (reference sequence). The CDR3 length is 14 residues. CDR3 sequence: CASSSGQGTSEAFF. For the CDR3, the DNA is TGTGCCAGCAGTTCCGGGCAGGGAACGTCTGAAGCTTTCTTT.